The rows below give T cell receptor beta chains drawn from one sample of a study of blood T cells in healthy people across ages. Via MiXCR, TCRdb re-called the 5' RACE reads, giving one row per CDR3 protein. The sample carries approximately 580,000 distinct CDR3 sequences, 24% recorded once. These data were also filed under a second study, of T cells of mothers and their children.

The sequencing input was blood. These receptors came from a boy aged 5-17 years in good health. Both conserved end residues are part of each CDR3. Fields, in order: V gene, CDR3 length, clone size, J gene, D gene, CDR3 DNA, CDR3 protein. D genes are given only for firm matches. Not every row has a clone size; where given, it reads once, few, many or a size class.

V gene: TRBV20-1; CDR3 length: 14; clone size: NA; J gene: TRBJ2-5; D gene: TRBD2; CDR3 DNA: TGCAGTGCTAGAGATACTAGCGGGAAAGAGACCCAGTACTTC; CDR3 protein: CSARDTSGKETQYF
V gene: TRBV6-1; CDR3 length: 15; clone size: few; J gene: TRBJ2-7; D gene: NA; CDR3 DNA: TGTGCCAGCAGTGAAGGTGGGGACGGCACCTACGAGCAGTACTTC; CDR3 protein: CASSEGGDGTYEQYF
V gene: TRBV6-4; CDR3 length: 16; clone size: NA; J gene: TRBJ2-1; D gene: TRBD2; CDR3 DNA: TGTGCCAGCAGTGACGGGACTAGCGGGGACTACAATGAGCAGTTCTTC; CDR3 protein: CASSDGTSGDYNEQFF
V gene: TRBV29-1; CDR3 length: 14; clone size: few; J gene: TRBJ2-2; D gene: NA; CDR3 DNA: TGCAGCGTTGCGATCCGGGGCAGGACCGGGGAGCTGTTTTTT; CDR3 protein: CSVAIRGRTGELFF
V gene: TRBV12-3/TRBV12-4; CDR3 length: 16; clone size: many; J gene: TRBJ1-4; D gene: NA; CDR3 DNA: TGTGCCAGCAGTTTAACAAATTTGGGGACTAATGAAAAACTGTTTTTT; CDR3 protein: CASSLTNLGTNEKLFF
V gene: TRBV20-1; CDR3 length: 10; clone size: once; J gene: TRBJ2-1; D gene: NA; CDR3 DNA: TGCAGTGCTGTCAGGAATGAGCAGTTCTTC; CDR3 protein: CSAVRNEQFF
V gene: TRBV29-1; CDR3 length: 12; clone size: few; J gene: TRBJ2-7; D gene: NA; CDR3 DNA: TGCAGCGTTATGGGCATTACCTACGAGCAGTACTTC; CDR3 protein: CSVMGITYEQYF
V gene: TRBV10-3; CDR3 length: 14; clone size: NA; J gene: TRBJ1-1; D gene: NA; CDR3 DNA: TGTGCCATCACGGAACGACAGACAAACACTGAAGCTTTCTTT; CDR3 protein: CAITERQTNTEAFF
V gene: TRBV2; CDR3 length: 17; clone size: NA; J gene: TRBJ2-1; D gene: TRBD1; CDR3 DNA: TGTGCCAGCAGTGAAGCGTCGGACAGGGGGGCCTACAATGAGCAGTTCTTC; CDR3 protein: CASSEASDRGAYNEQFF
V gene: TRBV7-2; CDR3 length: 16; clone size: NA; J gene: TRBJ2-1; D gene: NA; CDR3 DNA: TGTGCCAGCAGCTTATGGCCAGCCTACTCCTACAATGAGCAGTTCTTC; CDR3 protein: CASSLWPAYSYNEQFF
V gene: TRBV6-1; CDR3 length: 15; clone size: NA; J gene: TRBJ1-5; D gene: NA; CDR3 DNA: TGTGCCAGCAGTGAACTCCTTTGGGGCAATCAGCCCCAGCATTTT; CDR3 protein: CASSELLWGNQPQHF
V gene: TRBV29-1; CDR3 length: 14; clone size: NA; J gene: TRBJ1-5; D gene: TRBD1; CDR3 DNA: TGCAGCGTACGGACAGGCTATAGCAATCAGCCCCAGCATTTT; CDR3 protein: CSVRTGYSNQPQHF
V gene: TRBV19; CDR3 length: 12; clone size: NA; J gene: TRBJ2-1; D gene: NA; CDR3 DNA: TGTGCCAGTGGATCTGTTAACAATGAGCAGTTCTTC; CDR3 protein: CASGSVNNEQFF
V gene: TRBV15; CDR3 length: 13; clone size: NA; J gene: TRBJ2-7; D gene: NA; CDR3 DNA: TGTGCCACCAGCAGCCCACAGACCTACGAGCAGTACTTC; CDR3 protein: CATSSPQTYEQYF
V gene: TRBV28; CDR3 length: 15; clone size: NA; J gene: TRBJ1-2; D gene: TRBD1; CDR3 DNA: TGTGCCAGCAGACCCGGGACAGGGGACTTCAATGGCTACACCTTC; CDR3 protein: CASRPGTGDFNGYTF
V gene: TRBV7-9; CDR3 length: 16; clone size: many; J gene: TRBJ1-1; D gene: NA; CDR3 DNA: TGTGCCAGCAGCCCACCCCGAAAGACTTGGGGCGATCGAGCTTTCTTT; CDR3 protein: CASSPPRKTWGDRAFF
V gene: TRBV7-7; CDR3 length: 15; clone size: NA; J gene: TRBJ2-5; D gene: NA; CDR3 DNA: TGTGCTAGCAGTTTGTCAACAGGGAACCAAGAGACCCAGTACTTC; CDR3 protein: CASSLSTGNQETQYF
V gene: TRBV4-1; CDR3 length: 14; clone size: NA; J gene: TRBJ2-7; D gene: TRBD2; CDR3 DNA: TGCGCCAGCAGCCACCGCAGCGGGATTTACGAGCAGTACTTC; CDR3 protein: CASSHRSGIYEQYF
V gene: TRBV6-2/TRBV6-3; CDR3 length: 12; clone size: few; J gene: TRBJ1-4; D gene: NA; CDR3 DNA: TGTGCCAGCAGTTACCTTGGTGAAAAACTGTTTTTT; CDR3 protein: CASSYLGEKLFF
V gene: TRBV11-2; CDR3 length: 15; clone size: NA; J gene: TRBJ2-4; D gene: TRBD1; CDR3 DNA: TGTGCCAGCAGCCTACAGGGGGCAAGTTTAAACATTCAGTACTTC; CDR3 protein: CASSLQGASLNIQYF
V gene: TRBV5-5; CDR3 length: 14; clone size: NA; J gene: TRBJ2-1; D gene: TRBD2; CDR3 DNA: TGTGCCAGCGAGTGGCTAGCGGGAGTCGTTGAGCAGTTCTTC; CDR3 protein: CASEWLAGVVEQFF
V gene: TRBV29-1; CDR3 length: 14; clone size: NA; J gene: TRBJ1-2; D gene: NA; CDR3 DNA: TGCAGCGCGCCCCATCCCCTACGGTGGGGTGGCTACACCTTC; CDR3 protein: CSAPHPLRWGGYTF
V gene: TRBV11-2; CDR3 length: 15; clone size: NA; J gene: TRBJ2-1; D gene: TRBD2; CDR3 DNA: TGTGCCAGCAGCTTAAGACTAGCGGGAGTGAGTGAGCAGTTCTTC; CDR3 protein: CASSLRLAGVSEQFF
V gene: TRBV6-6; CDR3 length: 12; clone size: few; J gene: TRBJ2-5; D gene: NA; CDR3 DNA: TGTGCCAGCGAGGGGGGCGCCGAGACCCAGTACTTC; CDR3 protein: CASEGGAETQYF
V gene: TRBV29-1; CDR3 length: 13; clone size: NA; J gene: TRBJ2-7; D gene: TRBD1; CDR3 DNA: TGCAGCGTTGTAAAGGACAGGGTCGGAGAGCAGTACTTC; CDR3 protein: CSVVKDRVGEQYF